This T cell receptor beta chain originates from a study of blood T cell repertoires in COVID-19. Study-wide context: Some COVID-19 samples were acute and others convalescent; all came from the United States, Italy and Spain.

Original handling: Counts of nucleated cells, estimated from reference gene primer amplification, were obtained. TCRdb's table, derived via immunoSEQ multiplex PCR, lists solely in-frame clones and lacks some. From that table come the V and J calls and clone size; the DNA was used to work out D and trimming. The sample contains over 90,000 clones, roughly 79% of which appear only once. Enrolled during active infection, Seattle patients were then followed longitudinally. The CDR3 is 15 amino acids. Trimming took off 2 bases at V and 0 bases at J, with 8 bases between the two ends. From germline, CDR1 is SGHRS and CDR2 YFSETQ.

The chain is built from TRBV5-1 and TRBJ2-2; D is uncertain. Material: peripheral blood. The clonotype originates from an elderly man with COVID-19, enrolled during active disease. As DNA, the CDR3 is TGCGCCAGCAGCTTTGGCAGTTCGAACACCGGGGAGCTGTTTTTT. It encodes CASSFGSSNTGELFF.